This T cell receptor beta chain derives from a study of blood T cell repertoires in COVID-19. The overall study: Donors in the United States, Italy and Spain gave samples during acute or convalescent COVID-19.

Germline V gene lookup returns CDR1 MNHEY and CDR2 SVGAGI. The V end was cut by 5 bases, the J end by 1 base, with 10 bases between. The CDR3 spans 14 residues. The protocol was immunoSEQ multiplex PCR, while the TCRdb copy is restricted to in-frame clones and leaves out a portion. The sample includes approximately 200,000 clones, about 91% of them seen just once. The chain employs TRBV6-5 and TRBJ2-3, with a weak D call TRBD2 (5 bases). Sequencing input: peripheral blood. The receptor was isolated from a man aged 18 to 35 with active or convalescent COVID-19. This chain's CDR3 is CASSRLSGTDTQYF. CDR3 nucleotide sequence: TGTGCCAGCAGTCGACTATCTGGCACAGATACGCAGTATTTT.